This T cell receptor beta chain originates from a study of cytomegalovirus exposure and HLA in healthy donors. Across the whole study: Early released data had tens of millions of unique TCRs, all coming from HLA-typed donors.

Findings and caveats of the study: Later analysis identified a missense DCLRE1C variant that was linked to TCR beta V- and J-gene trimming. Because they were indistinguishable, some V segments, including TRBV6-2 and TRBV6-3, were excluded. In most subjects, TCR beta sequences reportedly gave accurate predictions of HLA-A and HLA-B alleles.

The CDR3 sequence is 15 residues long. From germline, CDR1 is SGHRS and CDR2 YFSETQ. Trimming cost V 6 bases and J 2 bases, with 17 bases left between them. For this clone: Its antigen is still unknown.

Primers included in the PCR were 60 Vbeta and 13 Jbeta primers. The method was immunoSEQ multiplex PCR; TCRdb's version includes in-frame clones alone and lacks a portion of them. The table includes some 71,000 clones, about 71% detected once. Sequenced: PBMCs. This TCR came from a woman in her forties or fifties in good health and CMV-seropositive. V gene TRBV5-1 combines with J gene TRBJ2-5; D gene ambiguous. CDR3 residues: CASTLSRQVQETQYF. Here the CDR3 DNA reads TGCGCCAGCACCCTCAGTAGGCAGGTTCAAGAGACCCAGTACTTC.